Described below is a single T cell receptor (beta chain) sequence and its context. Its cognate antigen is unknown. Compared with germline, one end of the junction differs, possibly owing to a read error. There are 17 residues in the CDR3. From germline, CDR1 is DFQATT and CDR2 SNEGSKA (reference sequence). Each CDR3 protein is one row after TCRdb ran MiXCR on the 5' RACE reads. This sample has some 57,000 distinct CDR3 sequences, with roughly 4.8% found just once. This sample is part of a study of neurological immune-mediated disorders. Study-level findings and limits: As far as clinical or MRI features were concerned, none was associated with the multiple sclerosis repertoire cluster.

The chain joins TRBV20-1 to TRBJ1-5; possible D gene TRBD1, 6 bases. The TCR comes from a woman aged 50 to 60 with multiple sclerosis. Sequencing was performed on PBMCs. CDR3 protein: CSARAIYGTYSNQPQNF. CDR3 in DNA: TGCAGTGCTAGAGCGATTTACGGGACATATAGCAATCAGCCCCAGAATTTT.